This paragraph covers one T cell receptor beta chain sequence. CDR1 and CDR2 (germline): MDHEN, SYDVKM. Trimming took 3 bases from V and 2 from J; bases not matched to a gene: 10. This CDR3 is built from 17 residues. Recovery meant two consecutive negative NP/OP PCR tests, professional clearance, or resolved symptoms. The data were taken from a study of blood T cell repertoires in COVID-19. TCRdb keeps only in-frame clones here, not all; method: immunoSEQ multiplex PCR. The table records some 260,000 clones, roughly 90% of them present only once. The TCR comes from a man in his forties who had recovered from COVID-19. The V and J genes are TRBV28 and TRBJ1-5, with 7 bases identical to TRBD1. Source material: PBMCs or T cells enriched from blood (not recorded which). CDR3 sequence: CASSFQRTGSGNQPQHF. The DNA of the CDR3 is TGTGCCAGCAGTTTTCAACGGACAGGCTCGGGCAATCAGCCCCAGCATTTT.